These 22 T cell receptor beta chains were all obtained from the same sample, sequenced in a study of breast tumors, draining lymph nodes, adjacent tissues. Samples came from axillary lymph nodes draining the breast cancer. Via MiXCR, TCRdb re-called the multiplex PCR reads, giving one row per CDR3 protein. The sample holds 200,000 or so distinct CDR3 sequences, 31% seen once. Sequencing input: axillary lymph node tissue. All receptors come from a female donor with breast cancer. Some clones in this sample may be carry-over from other donors' samples.

V is TRBV19 and J is TRBJ1-1, with 7 bases lining up with TRBD1. The germline CDR1 and CDR2 sequences are LNHDA and SQIVND (reference sequence). This CDR3 is built from 15 residues. The junction had 7 bases not matched to a gene; V was cut back by 5 bases and J by 1 base. The CDR3 DNA follows: TGTGCCAGTAGTCCCGAGGGACAGCCGAACACTGAAGCTTTCTTT. It translates to CASSPEGQPNTEAFF.

V is TRBV7-2 and J is TRBJ1-6; maybe TRBD1 (6 bases). Germline CDR1 and CDR2: SGHTA and FQGNSA. This CDR3 is 17 amino acids long. V was shortened by 2 bases and J by 10 bases, with 21 bases between the two germline ends. CDR3 region: CASSLNLQDREGSPLHF. CDR3 nucleotide sequence: TGTGCCAGCAGCTTAAATCTCCAGGACAGAGAAGGGTCACCCCTCCACTTT.

This clonotype was seen repeatedly, ten times or more. V usage is TRBV7-9 and J usage is TRBJ1-3; a weak D match, TRBD1 (6 bases). The CDR3 sequence is 14 residues long. Germline CDR1 and CDR2: SEHNR and FQNEAQ (reference sequence). V lost 1 base to trimming and J lost 8 bases, with 12 bases between them. CDR3 DNA sequence: TGTGCCAGCAGCTTAGTACAGGGCCGAGACACCATATATTTT. Amino acid sequence: CASSLVQGRDTIYF.

Many counts were recorded for this clonotype. This chain uses TRBV20-1 with TRBJ2-3; 10 nucleotides match TRBD2. The germline CDR1 and CDR2 sequences are DFQATT and SNEGSKA (reference sequence). J gave up 1 base and V 6 bases, and 7 bases lay outside the gene matches. This CDR3 contains 15 residues. CDR3 coding DNA: TGCAGTGCAATTCTAGCGGGAGCTGGCACAGATACGCAGTATTTT. Protein product: CSAILAGAGTDTQYF.

This clonotype was seen only a few times. A much larger clone sits a single nucleotide away, making a read error possible. The chain combines TRBV7-9 with TRBJ2-2; D possibly uses TRBD1 or TRBD2 (6 bases each). CDR3 length: 17 residues. Germline V gene sequence: CDR1 SEHNR, CDR2 FQNEAQ (reference sequence). The CDR3 region has the DNA TGTGCCAGCAGCTTAGTTGAAGGGGGGACGGACACCGGGCAGCTGTTTTTT. This translates into CASSLVEGGTDTGQLFF.

In this sample, this clonotype turned up many times. This chain connects TRBV7-2 to TRBJ1-6; 8 positions agree with TRBD1. The J segment lost 10 bases and the V segment lost 5 bases, leaving 4 bases of the junction unmatched. The CDR3 is 13 amino acids. Germline V lookup: CDR1 SGHTA, CDR2 FQGNSA. CDR3 DNA: TGTGCCAGCAGCGACAGGGGTGGGTCACCCCTCCACTTT. This sequence encodes CASSDRGGSPLHF. Filled out from reference TRBV7-2 and TRBJ1-6, the complete variable domain reads GAGVSQSPSNKVTEKGKDVELRCDPISGHTALYWYRQSLGQGLEFLIYFQGNSAPDKSGLPSDRFSAERTGGSVSTLTIQRTQQEDSAVYLCASSDRGGSPLHFGNGTRLTVT.

The chain combines TRBV20-1 with TRBJ1-5, with a weak D call TRBD1 (6 bases). V was trimmed by 6 bases and J by 0 bases, leaving 15 bases between them. The CDR3 spans 15 residues. The germline CDR1 and CDR2 sequences are DFQATT and SNEGSKA (reference sequence). This CDR3 is CSAVGQLDSNQPQHF. CDR3 nucleotide sequence: TGCAGTGCAGTCGGACAGTTGGATAGCAATCAGCCCCAGCATTTT.

As regards this clonotype: It is likely a read error, because the conserved phenylalanine at the end of the CDR3 is missing. This sequence joins TRBV20-1 and TRBJ2-1; tentative D call: TRBD1 (6 bases). CDR1 and CDR2 (germline): DFQATT, SNEGSKA (reference sequence). V shed 8 bases and J shed 1 base, with 21 bases lying between them. This CDR3 region has 16 residues. CDR3 DNA sequence: TGCAGTACCGGACAACCGCGGACAGCTTCCTACAATGAGCAGTTCCTC. Protein product: CSTGQPRTASYNEQFL.

Many counts were recorded for this clonotype. The chain links TRBV5-1 to TRBJ1-5, with TRBD1 identical over 7 bases. The CDR3 loop spans 15 amino acids. Germline trimming cut 2 bases from V and 5 bases from J; bases unmatched to any gene: 7. Germline loops: CDR1 SGHRS, CDR2 YFSETQ. CDR3 residues: CASSLTGARDQPQHF. CDR3 in DNA: TGCGCCAGCAGCTTAACAGGGGCTAGGGATCAGCCCCAGCATTTT.

J is TRBJ2-7 and V is TRBV6-6, with TRBD2 identical over 8 bases. Trimming cost V 6 bases and J 4 bases; bases outside gene matches: 8. Germline lookup yields CDR1 MNHNY and CDR2 SVGAGI (reference sequence). The CDR3 consists of 14 residues. In DNA, the CDR3 is TGTGCCAGCAGCCTTGAGAGCGGGGGATACGAGCAGTACTTC. Protein: CASSLESGGYEQYF.

The rearrangement joins TRBV9 to TRBJ1-6, with TRBD1 identical over 9 bases. Germline CDR1 and CDR2: SGDLS and YYNGEE. Losses at the gene ends were 4 bases for V and 11 bases for J; bases not matched to a gene: 10. The CDR3 is made up of 15 amino acids. CDR3 nucleotide sequence: TGTGCCAGCAGCCCAGTGGACAGGGGTACGACACCCCTCCACTTT. Translation gives CASSPVDRGTTPLHF.

The table lists this clonotype with many counts. The chain joins TRBV14 to TRBJ1-2; D uncertain. V dropped 0 bases and J dropped 1 base, with 3 bases sitting between them. The CDR3 sequence is 13 residues long. CDR1 and CDR2 from the germline V gene are SGHDN and FVKESK. CDR3 nucleotide sequence: TGTGCCAGCAGCCAAGACAATAACTATGGCTACACCTTC. Protein: CASSQDNNYGYTF.

There are a few counts of this clonotype. This chain joins TRBV12-3 or TRBV12-4 and TRBJ2-2; 8 nucleotides match TRBD2. The ends lost 6 bases at V and 3 bases at J; junction bases unmatched: 12. There are 17 residues in the CDR3. The CDR3, as DNA: TGTGCCAGCAGCCGCCCCCCCGGGGGGGGCTACACCGGGGAGCTGTTTTTT. It codes for CASSRPPGGGYTGELFF.

Remarks on this clonotype: The junction departs from the called germline gene at one end, perhaps through a read error. The gene calls are TRBV20-1 and TRBJ2-5; either TRBD1 or TRBD2 may fit D (5 bases each). This CDR3 spans 16 amino acids. The germline CDR1 and CDR2 sequences are DFQATT and SNEGSKA (reference sequence). The CDR3 spells CSARDLPGQPQEAQYF. CDR3 nucleotide sequence: TGCAGTGCTAGAGATCTGCCGGGGCAGCCCCAAGAGGCCCAGTACTTC.

This clonotype was recorded many times. The rearrangement links TRBV7-8 to TRBJ2-7; no firm D call. The germline V and J ends were trimmed by 5 bases and 0 bases, with 8 bases remaining between them. Germline V lookup: CDR1 SGHVS, CDR2 FQNEAQ. The CDR3 spans 13 residues. CDR3 sequence (DNA): TGTGCCAGCAGCCCCGGTTACTCCTACGAGCAGTACTTC. Amino acids: CASSPGYSYEQYF.

This clonotype appeared many times. This rearrangement joins TRBV6-1 to TRBJ1-2; 11 bases fit TRBD1. Germline V gene lookup returns CDR1 MNHNS and CDR2 SASEGT. This CDR3 spans 14 amino acids. Trimming removed 7 bases from V and 4 bases from J; junction bases left unmatched: 5. The CDR3 bases are TGTGCCAGCACTTGGACAGGGGGCACCTATGGCTACACCTTC. This translates into CASTWTGGTYGYTF.

This clonotype appeared many times. The chain combines TRBV20-1 with TRBJ2-7; D is undetermined. Per germline, CDR1 DFQATT and CDR2 SNEGSKA (reference sequence). Trimming cost V 5 bases and J 1 base, with 18 bases left between them. This CDR3 is 15 amino acids long. The CDR3 coding sequence is TGCAGTGCTCCACTCAGTACGAGCAGGTCCTACGAGCAGTACTTC. Amino acid sequence: CSAPLSTSRSYEQYF.

This clonotype was seen many times. V usage is TRBV2 and J usage is TRBJ1-2, with a tentative D call TRBD1 (5 bases). CDR1 is SNHLY, CDR2 FYNNEI, per germline. V shed 7 bases and J shed 8 bases, with 17 bases lying between them. The CDR3 is 13 residues long. This chain's CDR3 is CASKSGFSRGYTF. DNA of the CDR3: TGTGCCAGCAAGTCAGGGTTTTCGAGGGGCTACACCTTC.

This clonotype was detected many times. The chain employs TRBV6-6 and TRBJ2-3; D not certain. Trimming took off 0 bases at V and 2 bases at J, with 9 bases between the two ends. The CDR3 length is 15 residues. Germline loops: CDR1 MNHNY, CDR2 SVGAGI (reference sequence). The CDR3 protein is CASSYSRPSTDTQYF. CDR3 DNA: TGTGCCAGCAGTTACTCACGGCCCTCCACAGATACGCAGTATTTT.

This clonotype was counted at least ten times. V usage is TRBV6-2 or TRBV6-3 and J usage is TRBJ2-7; 11 nucleotides agree with TRBD2. The CDR3 contains 15 residues. Germline-derived CDR1 and CDR2 are MNHEY and SVGEGT. V shed 6 bases, J shed 6 bases, and the junction held 10 bases outside the gene matches. The CDR3 sequence: CASRRGLAGTGEQYF. The DNA of the CDR3 is TGTGCCAGCAGACGCGGACTAGCGGGCACCGGCGAGCAGTACTTC.

This clonotype was counted ten times or more. The chain carries TRBV5-1 and TRBJ2-7; TRBD2 might be the D (6 bases). CDR1 SGHRS and CDR2 YFSETQ come from the germline V gene. CDR3 length equals 13 residues. Trimming took 3 bases from V and 7 from J, leaving 14 bases between them. Here the CDR3 reads CASSWDSLGEQYF. In DNA, the CDR3 is TGCGCCAGCAGCTGGGACTCCCTGGGGGAGCAGTACTTC.

This clonotype was counted ten times or more. The rearrangement uses TRBV4-3 and TRBJ2-1; D is ambiguous. This CDR3 spans 14 amino acids. Germline values: CDR1 LGHNA, CDR2 YSLEER. V dropped 5 bases and J dropped 2 bases, with 10 bases sitting between them. CDR3 nucleotides: TGCGCCAGCAGCTCCCCCGGCGCCTACAATGAGCAGTTCTTC. Residues: CASSSPGAYNEQFF.